This T cell receptor beta chain appears in the sequencing data of a study of memory CD4+ T cells and cytomegalovirus serostatus. Study-level findings and limits: Each of 67 CMV-associated TCRbeta sequences occurred in one to five individuals. The CMV-associated TCR signature appears largely within the CD4+ memory repertoire.

Concerning this clone: What it binds is unknown.

Single viable CD3+CD4+CD8-CD45RO+ cells were sorted as the memory CD4+ T cells. CMV serostatus came from serum IgG against pp150, pp28, p38, p52. Trimming shortened V by 0 bases and J by 9 bases, and 9 bases separated the two germline ends. This CDR3 has 14 amino acids. Germline V gene lookup returns CDR1 SGHTA and CDR2 FQGNSA. Profiled with immunoSEQ multiplex PCR; TCRdb holds only in-frame clones, not every one. The data hold over 65,000 clones, with 60% to 80% observed a single time. Sequenced sample: memory CD4+ T cells from blood. The V call is TRBV7-2, the J call TRBJ2-6; possible D gene TRBD1, 5 bases. The source is an adult in good health and CMV-seropositive. The CDR3 here is CASSLAGVVNVLTF. In nucleotides, the CDR3 is TGTGCCAGCAGCTTAGCAGGGGTGGTCAACGTCCTGACTTTC.